The 27 T cell receptor beta chains given below trace back to one sample, sequenced in a study of T cell repertoires in MIS-A myocarditis. Sequencing was performed with immunoSEQ multiplex PCR; in TCRdb, only in-frame clones are kept and a portion is missing. The table lists about 6,600 clones, 78% of them singletons. The sequencing sample was made of right inferior lung lobe tissue obtained at autopsy. The source of these receptors is a man aged 18 to 30 with fulminant myocarditis from multisystem inflammatory syndrome in adults (MIS-A) after COVID-19.

The CDR3 is CASSRVNNQPQHF. CDR3 in DNA: TGTGCCAGCTCACGGGTCAACAATCAGCCCCAGCATTTT. The chain combines TRBV2 with TRBJ1-5; unclear D gene. The V end lost 8 bases, the J end lost 3 bases, and 11 bases lay between the germline ends. Germline-derived CDR1 and CDR2 are SNHLY and FYNNEI. The CDR3 spans 13 residues.

V and J are TRBV5-1 and TRBJ2-2; a possible D gene is TRBD2 (5 bases). The CDR3 contains 16 residues. V lost 0 bases, J lost 7 bases, and 16 bases lay in between. Germline-derived CDR1 and CDR2 are SGHRS and YFSETQ. The CDR3 nucleotides read TGCGCCAGCAGCTTGGGGCCAGGCGGGCTTGACGGGGAGCTGTTTTTT. It translates to CASSLGPGGLDGELFF.

This clone has just a few counts. This chain links TRBV6-1 with TRBJ2-2; 7 bases map to TRBD2. With 1 base clipped from V and 6 bases from J, the junction kept 8 bases outside the gene matches. The CDR3 has 16 amino acids. Germline CDR1 and CDR2: MNHNS and SASEGT. CDR3 protein: CASSEGSGGRPGELFF. For the CDR3, the DNA is TGTGCCAGCAGTGAAGGGTCGGGAGGACGGCCCGGGGAGCTGTTTTTT.

This chain connects TRBV6-5 to TRBJ1-4; D gene ambiguous. Germline V CDR1 and CDR2: MNHEY, SVGAGI. The CDR3 contains 15 residues. The V gene lost 7 bases and the J gene lost 5 bases, with 17 bases spanning the gap. CDR3 nucleotide sequence: TGTGCCAGCATGGGTTCGGCAGGACGAAATGAAAAACTGTTTTTT. Translating it yields CASMGSAGRNEKLFF.

This clone was seen only once. CDR3 residues: CASSVMAGTGNEKLFF. For the CDR3, the DNA is TGTGCCAGCAGCGTCATGGCCGGGACGGGAAATGAAAAACTGTTTTTT. The chain couples TRBV9 to TRBJ1-4; D might be TRBD1 (5 bases). V dropped 2 bases and J dropped 5 bases, with 16 bases sitting between them. The CDR3 length is 16 residues. Germline-derived CDR1 and CDR2 are SGDLS and YYNGEE.

The chain links TRBV11-3 to TRBJ2-2, with TRBD2 matching over 11 bases. The junction had 8 bases not matched to a gene; V was cut back by 1 base and J by 7 bases. There are 17 residues in the CDR3. The V gene's germline CDR1 is SGHNT and CDR2 YENEEA. The CDR3 sequence: CASSLVSGRAGGGELFF. In DNA, the CDR3 is TGTGCCAGCAGCTTAGTTAGCGGGAGGGCCGGCGGCGGGGAGCTGTTTTTT.

This clone was counted only a few times. The rearrangement uses TRBV19 and TRBJ2-3; 7 bases are shared with TRBD1. This CDR3 is built from 16 residues. Germline V gives CDR1 LNHDA, CDR2 SQIVND (reference sequence). V was clipped by 5 bases and J by 0 bases; unmatched bases: 8. As DNA, the CDR3 is TGTGCCAGTAGTCTACAGGGGCGCACTAGCACAGATACGCAGTATTTT. Protein sequence: CASSLQGRTSTDTQYF.

The chain carries TRBV12-5 and TRBJ1-2; TRBD1 might be the D (5 bases). The CDR3 runs to 12 residues. The germline V gene encodes CDR1 LGHNT and CDR2 FRNRAP. Trimming cost V 4 bases and J 6 bases, with 9 bases left between them. CDR3 sequence (DNA): TGTGCTAGTGGTTGGGACTTGGATGGCTACACCTTC. Translating it yields CASGWDLDGYTF.

V and J are TRBV14 and TRBJ2-7; 7 nucleotides line up with TRBD1. V was pared by 0 bases and J by 2 bases, with 10 bases of the junction left unmatched. Germline CDR1 and CDR2: SGHDN and FVKESK. The CDR3 is 17 residues long. As DNA, the CDR3 is TGTGCCAGCAGCCAAGATACTCCGACAGGGAACCCCTACGAGCAGTACTTC. Translated, it gives CASSQDTPTGNPYEQYF. Complete variable domain (other parts from reference TRBV14 and TRBJ2-7): EAGVTQFPSHSVIEKGQTVTLRCDPISGHDNLYWYRRVMGKEIKFLLHFVKESKQDESGMPNNRFLAERTGGTYSTLKVQPAELEDSGVYFCASSQDTPTGNPYEQYFGPGTRLTVT.

The rearrangement uses TRBV11-3 and TRBJ2-6; 9 bases are shared with TRBD1. Germline V CDR1 and CDR2: SGHNT, YENEEA. V shed 5 bases and J 0 bases; nucleotides not matched to a gene: 5. The CDR3 contains 17 residues. CDR3: CASSPGTGSSGANVLTF. The CDR3, as DNA: TGTGCCAGCAGCCCCGGGACAGGGAGCTCTGGGGCCAACGTCCTGACTTTC.

The CDR3 sequence: CAWSAQTGNTEAFF. The CDR3 nucleotides read TGTGCCTGGAGCGCCCAAACAGGGAACACTGAAGCTTTCTTT. This sequence joins TRBV30 and TRBJ1-1; perhaps TRBD1 as D (5 bases). CDR3 length: 14 amino acids. Trimming took off 3 bases at V and 1 base at J, with 12 bases between the two ends. Germline loops: CDR1 GTSNPN, CDR2 SVGIG (reference sequence). Supplemented by reference TRBV30 and TRBJ1-1, the full variable domain reads SQTIHQWPATLVQPVGSPLSLECTVEGTSNPNLYWYRQAAGRGLQLLFYSVGIGQISSEVPQNLSASRPQDRQFILSSKKLLLSDSGFYLCAWSAQTGNTEAFFGQGTRLTVV.

The chain couples TRBV19 to TRBJ2-1, with 11 bases aligning to TRBD2. The germline V gene has CDR1 LNHDA and CDR2 SQIVND (reference sequence). The J segment lost 6 bases and the V segment lost 6 bases, leaving 4 bases of the junction unmatched. The CDR3 length is 14 residues. CDR3 region: CASRVAGGFNEQFF. For the CDR3, the DNA is TGTGCCAGTAGGGTAGCGGGGGGGTTCAATGAGCAGTTCTTC.

The gene calls are TRBV6-4 and TRBJ2-3; D is possibly TRBD1 or TRBD2 (6 bases each). The CDR3 totals 13 residues. Germline V CDR1 and CDR2: MRHNA, SNTAGT. The V and J ends lost 3 bases and 8 bases respectively, with 12 bases between them. CDR3 sequence (DNA): TGTGCCAGCAGTGAGTCCCGGGGGCTTACGCAGTATTTT. It translates to CASSESRGLTQYF.

The rearrangement uses TRBV4-3 and TRBJ2-3; D call uncertain. The CDR3 loop spans 16 amino acids. Per the germline V gene, CDR1 is LGHNA and CDR2 is YSLEER. Between the trimmed V and J ends, which lost 4 bases and 2 bases, there was a span of 16 bases. The CDR3 nucleotides read TGCGCCAGCAGCCGGGGTCGAGACACAAACACAGATACGCAGTATTTT. Protein sequence: CASSRGRDTNTDTQYF.

The chain joins TRBV6-2 or TRBV6-3 to TRBJ2-3, with a possible D match to TRBD2 (5 bases). This CDR3 is 15 amino acids long. In germline, CDR1 is MNHEY, CDR2 SVGEGT. The V and J ends lost 6 bases and 4 bases respectively, with 17 bases between them. CDR3 bases: TGTGCCAGCAGCATGGACCCCCGAGGGCCAGATACGCAGTATTTT. This codes for CASSMDPRGPDTQYF.

This clone was recorded only once. V usage is TRBV7-3 and J usage is TRBJ1-1; D possibly corresponds to TRBD1 (6 bases). Trimming stripped 5 bases from V and 7 bases from J, with 14 bases between. CDR1 and CDR2 (germline): SGHTA, FQGTGA. The CDR3 runs to 13 residues. CDR3 coding DNA: TGTGCCAGCAGCCCCCAGGGGCTTAATGAAGCTTTCTTT. It codes for CASSPQGLNEAFF.

This clone was observed a few times. The chain couples TRBV7-9 to TRBJ1-1, with D unresolved. The V and J ends lost 6 bases and 5 bases respectively, with 13 bases between them. CDR3 length equals 13 residues. Germline CDR1 and CDR2: SEHNR and FQNEAQ (reference sequence). The CDR3 DNA reads TGTGCCAGCAGGACCGAAACGGCGACTGAAGCTTTCTTT. Encoded protein: CASRTETATEAFF.

This chain uses TRBV25-1 with TRBJ1-5; no clear D. This CDR3 is 13 amino acids long. V lost 4 bases and J lost 0, with 4 bases in between. Germline CDR1 is MGHDK and CDR2 is SYGVNS. This CDR3 reads CASSANSNQPQHF. DNA for the CDR3: TGTGCCAGCAGTGCGAATAGCAATCAGCCCCAGCATTTT.

A few counts support this clone. The chain combines TRBV28 with TRBJ1-5; D is ambiguous. This CDR3 has 16 residues. Deletions cut 7 bases from V and 8 bases from J, with 24 bases between. Germline V gene data show CDR1 as MDHEN and CDR2 as SYDVKM. The CDR3 DNA is TGTGCCAGCACCTCCTTCTTGACCCATGCAGGAGAGCCCCAGCATTTT. Its translation: CASTSFLTHAGEPQHF.

This clone was seen a handful of times. The chain joins TRBV7-8 to TRBJ2-1; no clear D. Germline CDR1 SGHVS, CDR2 FQNEAQ. The length of the CDR3 is 17 residues. V was cut by 1 base and J by 6 bases, with 19 bases left in between. As DNA, the CDR3 is TGTGCCAGCAGCTTAGTCTTATTACCCCTCGTTACCAATGAGCAGTTCTTC. Its protein product is CASSLVLLPLVTNEQFF. Drawing the rest from reference TRBV7-8 and TRBJ2-1, the complete variable domain is GAGVSQSPRYKVAKRGQDVALRCDPISGHVSLFWYQQALGQGPEFLTYFQNEAQLDKSGLPSDRFFAERPEGSVSTLKIQRTQQEDSAVYLCASSLVLLPLVTNEQFFGPGTRLTVL.

DNA of the CDR3: TGTGCCAGCTCTAGACTATCGACCTACGAGCAGTACTTC. Translated, it gives CASSRLSTYEQYF. The chain carries TRBV2 and TRBJ2-7; maybe TRBD2 (5 bases). Germline CDR1 is SNHLY and CDR2 is FYNNEI. Trimming stripped 8 bases from V and 2 bases from J, with 13 bases between. CDR3 length equals 13 residues.

This rearrangement joins TRBV2 to TRBJ1-6; a weak D match, TRBD1 (5 bases). The CDR3 has 14 residues. Germline values: CDR1 SNHLY, CDR2 FYNNEI. V was trimmed by 8 bases and J by 5 bases, leaving 13 bases between them. For the CDR3, the DNA is TGTGCCAGCCAATTTAGCAGGGATAATTCACCCCTCCACTTT. The encoded protein is CASQFSRDNSPLHF.

J is TRBJ2-7 and V is TRBV19; D gene uncertain. The V gene lost 4 bases and the J gene lost 7 bases, with 8 bases spanning the gap. This CDR3 contains 11 residues. CDR1 LNHDA and CDR2 SQIVND come from the germline V gene (reference sequence). The CDR3 reads CASSNSLEQYF. The CDR3 nucleotides read TGTGCCAGTAGTAACTCGTTGGAGCAGTACTTC.

This clone was observed a few times. The chain carries TRBV29-1 and TRBJ1-2, with TRBD1 as a possible D gene (5 bases). The CDR3 runs 11 residues. V was pared by 7 bases and J by 6 bases, with 12 bases between. Germline assignment: CDR1 SQVTM and CDR2 ANQGSEA. As DNA, the CDR3 is TGCAGCGCAGGGAGTCGGAATGGCTACACCTTC. Its protein product is CSAGSRNGYTF. The whole variable domain, remainder taken from reference TRBV29-1 and TRBJ1-2, is SAVISQKPSRDICQRGTSLTIQCQVDSQVTMMFWYRQQPGQSLTLIATANQGSEATYESGFVIDKFPISRPNLTFSTLTVSNMSPEDSSIYLCSAGSRNGYTFGSGTRLTVV.

This clone appeared a few times. V usage is TRBV27 and J usage is TRBJ1-3; 7 nucleotides align to TRBD1. The junction had 4 bases not matched to a gene; V was cut back by 5 bases and J by 3 bases. The CDR3 runs 14 residues. Germline V gene lookup returns CDR1 MNHEY and CDR2 SMNVEV (reference sequence). The CDR3 region has the DNA TGTGCCAGCAGTGCCGGGACAGTTGGAAACACCATATATTTT. Translation gives CASSAGTVGNTIYF.

CDR3 amino acids: CASSMASDGQPQHF. The DNA for the CDR3 is TGTGCCAGTAGTATGGCCTCTGACGGTCAGCCCCAGCATTTT. The chain combines TRBV19 with TRBJ1-5; D unclear. Germline lookup yields CDR1 LNHDA and CDR2 SQIVND (reference sequence). The V gene lost 3 bases and the J gene lost 6 bases, with 12 bases spanning the gap. This CDR3 has 14 amino acids. The whole variable domain, filled in from reference TRBV19 and TRBJ1-5, reads DGGITQSPKYLFRKEGQNVTLSCEQNLNHDAMYWYRQDPGQGLRLIYYSQIVNDFQKGDIAEGYSVSREKKESFPLTVTSAQKNPTAFYLCASSMASDGQPQHFGDGTRLSIL.

This sequence joins TRBV2 and TRBJ2-3; D is ambiguous. V dropped 7 bases and J dropped 0 bases, with 20 bases sitting between them. The CDR3 has 17 residues. CDR1 is SNHLY and CDR2 is FYNNEI in the germline V gene. The CDR3 DNA is TGTGCCAGCATCTCCAACACCGGGTCCAAAAGCACAGATACGCAGTATTTT. Translation: CASISNTGSKSTDTQYF. The variable domain in full, completed from reference TRBV2 and TRBJ2-3, reads EPEVTQTPSHQVTQMGQEVILRCVPISNHLYFYWYRQILGQKVEFLVSFYNNEISEKSEIFDDQFSVERPDGSNFTLKIRSTKLEDSAMYFCASISNTGSKSTDTQYFGPGTRLTVL.